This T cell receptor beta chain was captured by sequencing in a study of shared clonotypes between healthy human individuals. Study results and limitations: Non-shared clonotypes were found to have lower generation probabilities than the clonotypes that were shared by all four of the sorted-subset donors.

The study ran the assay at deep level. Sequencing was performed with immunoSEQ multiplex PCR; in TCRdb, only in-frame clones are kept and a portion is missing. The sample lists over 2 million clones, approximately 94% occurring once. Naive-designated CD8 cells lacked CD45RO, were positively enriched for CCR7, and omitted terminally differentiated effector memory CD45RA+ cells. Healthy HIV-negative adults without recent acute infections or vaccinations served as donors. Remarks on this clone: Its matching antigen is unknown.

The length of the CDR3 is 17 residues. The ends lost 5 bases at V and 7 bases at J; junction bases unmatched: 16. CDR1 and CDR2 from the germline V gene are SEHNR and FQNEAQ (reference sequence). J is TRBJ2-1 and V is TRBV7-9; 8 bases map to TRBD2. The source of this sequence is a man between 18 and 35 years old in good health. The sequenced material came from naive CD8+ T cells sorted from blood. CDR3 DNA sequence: TGTGCCAGCAGCCCCCCCCGGGGGGGGATTATGCGTAATGAGCAGTTCTTC. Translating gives CASSPPRGGIMRNEQFF.